The rows below give T cell receptor beta chains drawn from one sample of a study of shared clonotypes between healthy human individuals. Here immunoSEQ multiplex PCR was the method, and the copy in TCRdb shows in-frame clones only, minus some. The table shows over 2 million clones, with 85% to 95% occurring only once. Material: naive CD4+ T cells sorted from blood. The receptors stem from a man younger than 30 in good health. Each CDR3 is given with its conserved first and last residue. A D gene is named only where the DNA matches it firmly. Not all rows give a size; the values are once, few, many and, for expanded clones, a class.

>15|.|TRBV19|TRBD1|TRBJ2-2
CASTRDSANTGELFF
TGTGCCAGTACGAGGGACAGCGCGAACACCGGGGAGCTGTTTTTT
>15|.|TRBV6-1|.|TRBJ1-4
CASSFNKGFNEKLFF
TGTGCCAGCAGCTTCAACAAGGGGTTTAATGAAAAACTGTTTTTT
>16|.|TRBV6-1|.|TRBJ1-6
CASSEANRAGWAPLHF
TGTGCCAGCAGTGAAGCGAACAGGGCCGGCTGGGCACCCCTCCACTTT
>15|.|TRBV7-2|.|TRBJ1-6
CASSLTPGLNSPLHF
TGTGCCAGCAGCCTCACTCCAGGGCTCAATTCACCCCTCCACTTT
>14|.|TRBV6-5|.|TRBJ2-7
CASSYGRFLYEQYF
TGTGCCAGCAGTTACGGTCGCTTTCTCTACGAGCAGTACTTC
>16|.|TRBV7-8|TRBD1|TRBJ1-1
CASSLAPAGGNTEAFF
TGTGCCAGCAGCTTAGCGCCTGCAGGGGGCAACACTGAAGCTTTCTTT
>13|.|TRBV19|.|TRBJ1-5
CASSRQANQPQHF
TGTGCCAGTAGTAGACAGGCCAATCAGCCCCAGCATTTT
>14|once|TRBV5-1|TRBD2|TRBJ2-3
CASNPRGAADTQYF
TGCGCCAGCAACCCGCGGGGGGCGGCAGATACGCAGTATTTT
>17|.|TRBV28|.|TRBJ1-2
CASRPQGSPRERYGYTF
TGTGCCAGCAGGCCACAGGGATCCCCTCGGGAGAGGTATGGCTACACCTTC
>16|.|TRBV27|.|TRBJ1-2
CASSLSRWAGDYGYTF
TGTGCCAGCAGTTTATCCCGGTGGGCAGGGGACTATGGCTACACCTTC
>13|.|TRBV27|TRBD2|TRBJ2-7
CASSRGGIYEQYF
TGTGCCAGCAGCCGCGGGGGGATCTACGAGCAGTACTTC
>15|.|TRBV4-2|TRBD1|TRBJ1-3
CASSRDRGSGNTIYF
TGTGCCAGCAGCCGGGACAGGGGCTCGGGAAACACCATATATTTT
>14|.|TRBV27|TRBD1|TRBJ2-7
CASSLSGQRVEQYF
TGTGCCAGCAGTTTATCGGGACAGAGGGTAGAGCAGTACTTC
>16|.|TRBV5-6|TRBD1|TRBJ2-7
CASSSAPGTGTYEQYF
TGTGCCAGCAGCTCGGCCCCCGGGACAGGGACTTACGAGCAGTACTTC
>12|.|TRBV28|.|TRBJ2-4
CASSTSGGGGYF
TGTGCCAGCAGCACCTCGGGGGGCGGAGGGTACTTC
>13|.|TRBV7-7|.|TRBJ2-1
CASSLGTNNEQFF
TGTGCTAGCAGCTTAGGGACGAACAATGAGCAGTTCTTC
>13|.|TRBV29-1|TRBD1|TRBJ1-5
CSVGTGNNQPQHF
TGCAGCGTCGGGACAGGGAACAATCAGCCCCAGCATTTT
>16|.|TRBV9|.|TRBJ2-5
CASSVGSQGIQETQYF
TGTGCCAGCAGCGTAGGCTCGCAGGGGATCCAAGAGACCCAGTACTTC